This record looks at one TCR beta chain sequence and its context. What it recognizes is unknown. These data are taken from a study of cytomegalovirus exposure and HLA in healthy donors. Study-level findings and limits: With DRB1 most and HLA-C fewest, TCR association rates differed between HLA loci in a later analysis.

The PCR used 60 Vbeta and 13 Jbeta primers. Using immunoSEQ multiplex PCR, the repertoire was profiled, and TCRdb retains in-frame clones only, with some absent. The table has 90,000 to 100,000 clones, 65% to 85% seen once. The CDR3 is 15 amino acids. Germline-derived CDR1 and CDR2 are SGHRS and YFSETQ. With 5 bases clipped from V and 2 bases from J, the junction kept 8 bases outside the gene matches. The rearrangement links TRBV5-1 to TRBJ2-5, with 8 bases fitting TRBD2. The TCR was taken from a man between 18 and 29 years old in good health and CMV-seronegative. The source material was PBMCs. Here the CDR3 reads CASRNPGLGQETQYF. As DNA, the CDR3 is TGCGCCAGCAGAAACCCGGGACTAGGGCAAGAGACCCAGTACTTC.